This TCR beta chain stems from a study of response to subunit inactivated influenza vaccine. TCRdb re-analysed the RT-PCR reads in MiXCR, keeping a single row per CDR3 protein. The profile shows about 830,000 distinct CDR3 sequences, approximately 17% of them singletons. Study conclusions and caveats: Only a handful of new T cells, the authors suggested, are recruited with each seasonal influenza vaccination.

For this clonotype: What it binds is unknown.

The CDR3 has 15 residues. CDR1 and CDR2 from the germline V gene are DFQATT and SNEGSKA (reference sequence). The V and J ends lost 0 bases and 5 bases, in that order; junction bases with no gene match: 6. The chain has TRBV20-1 and TRBJ2-5; TRBD1 matches at 10 bases. The receptor's source is a man aged 50-59 years who received an inactivated influenza vaccine. The input for sequencing was PBMCs from blood, taken 5 days after vaccination. CDR3 residues: CSARDRGTGVETQYF. The DNA of the CDR3 is TGCAGTGCTAGAGATAGGGGGACAGGGGTCGAGACCCAGTACTTC.